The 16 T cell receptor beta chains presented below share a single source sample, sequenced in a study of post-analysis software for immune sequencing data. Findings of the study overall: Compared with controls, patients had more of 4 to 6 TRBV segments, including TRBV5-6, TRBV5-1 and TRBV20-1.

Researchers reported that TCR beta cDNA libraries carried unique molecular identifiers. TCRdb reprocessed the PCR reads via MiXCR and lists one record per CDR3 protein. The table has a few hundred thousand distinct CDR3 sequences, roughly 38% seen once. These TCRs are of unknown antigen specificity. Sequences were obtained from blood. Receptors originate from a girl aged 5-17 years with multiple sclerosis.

The CDR3 protein is CASSYSGGAPETQYF. CDR3 DNA: TGTGCCAGCAGTTATAGCGGGGGGGCCCCAGAGACCCAGTACTTC. This chain links TRBV27 with TRBJ2-5; 11 bases agree with TRBD2. Per germline, CDR1 MNHEY and CDR2 SMNVEV (reference sequence). The CDR3 spans 15 residues. With V trimmed by 4 bases and J by 4 bases, 5 bases remained unmatched.

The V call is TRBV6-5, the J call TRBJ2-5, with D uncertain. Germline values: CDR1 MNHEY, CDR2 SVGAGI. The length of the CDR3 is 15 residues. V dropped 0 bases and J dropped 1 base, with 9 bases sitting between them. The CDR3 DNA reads TGTGCCAGCAGTTACTCTATAGAGATCCAAGAGACCCAGTACTTC. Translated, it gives CASSYSIEIQETQYF.

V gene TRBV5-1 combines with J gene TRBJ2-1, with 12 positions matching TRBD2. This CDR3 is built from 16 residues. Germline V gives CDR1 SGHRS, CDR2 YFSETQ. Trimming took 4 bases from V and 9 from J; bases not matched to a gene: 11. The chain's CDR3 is CASSGPSSGGASEQFF. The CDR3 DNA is TGCGCCAGCAGCGGACCCTCTAGCGGGGGGGCGAGTGAGCAGTTCTTC. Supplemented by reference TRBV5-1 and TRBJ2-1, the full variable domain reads KAGVTQTPRYLIKTRGQQVTLSCSPISGHRSVSWYQQTPGQGLQFLFEYFSETQRNKGNFPGRFSGRQFSNSRSEMNVSTLELGDSALYLCASSGPSSGGASEQFFGPGTRLTVL.

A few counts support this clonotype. The CDR3 region has the DNA TGTGCCAGCAGTTACTCGGGACTTACGAACACTGAAGCTTTCTTT. Protein product: CASSYSGLTNTEAFF. The genes are TRBV6-6 and TRBJ1-1; possible D gene TRBD1, 5 bases. Between the trimmed V and J ends, which lost 0 bases and 1 base, there was a span of 9 bases. The CDR3 has 15 residues. Looked up from germline, CDR1 is MNHNY and CDR2 is SVGAGI (reference sequence).

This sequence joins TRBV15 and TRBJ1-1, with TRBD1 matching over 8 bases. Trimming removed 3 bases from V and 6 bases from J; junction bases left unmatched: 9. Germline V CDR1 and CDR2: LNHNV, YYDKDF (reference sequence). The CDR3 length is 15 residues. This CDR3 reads CATSSRQGAKAEAFF. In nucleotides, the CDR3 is TGTGCCACCAGCAGCAGGCAGGGGGCTAAGGCTGAAGCTTTCTTT.

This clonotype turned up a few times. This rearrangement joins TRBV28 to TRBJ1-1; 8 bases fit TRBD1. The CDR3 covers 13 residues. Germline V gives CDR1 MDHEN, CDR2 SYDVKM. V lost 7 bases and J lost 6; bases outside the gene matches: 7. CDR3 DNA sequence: TGTGCCAGCATCCGGACAGGGAGGGCTGAAGCTTTCTTT. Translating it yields CASIRTGRAEAFF.

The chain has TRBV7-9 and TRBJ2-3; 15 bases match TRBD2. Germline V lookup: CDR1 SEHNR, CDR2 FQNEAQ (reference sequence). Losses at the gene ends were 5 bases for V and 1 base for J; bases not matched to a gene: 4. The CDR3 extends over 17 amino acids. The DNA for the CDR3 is TGTGCCAGCAGCGCCGGACTAGCGGGGGGGCGCACAGATACGCAGTATTTT. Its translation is CASSAGLAGGRTDTQYF.

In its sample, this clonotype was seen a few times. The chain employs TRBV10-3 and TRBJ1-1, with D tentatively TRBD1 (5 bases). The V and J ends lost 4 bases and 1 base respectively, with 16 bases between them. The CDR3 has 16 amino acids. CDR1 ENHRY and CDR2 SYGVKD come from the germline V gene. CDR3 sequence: CAISGWNLRGNTEAFF. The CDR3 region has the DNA TGTGCCATCAGTGGGTGGAATTTGAGGGGGAACACTGAAGCTTTCTTT.

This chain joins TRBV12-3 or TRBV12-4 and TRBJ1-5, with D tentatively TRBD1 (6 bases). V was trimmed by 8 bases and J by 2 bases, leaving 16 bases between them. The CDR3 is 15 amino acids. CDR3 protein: CASGGTGSGNQPQHF. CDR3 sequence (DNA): TGTGCCAGCGGGGGAACAGGGAGTGGCAATCAGCCCCAGCATTTT.

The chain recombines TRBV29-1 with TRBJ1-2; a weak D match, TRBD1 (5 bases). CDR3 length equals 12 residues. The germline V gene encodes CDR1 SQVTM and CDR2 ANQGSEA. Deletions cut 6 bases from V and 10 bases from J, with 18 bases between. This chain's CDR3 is CSVGAPQGDYTF. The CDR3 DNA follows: TGCAGCGTCGGCGCCCCGCAGGGTGACTACACCTTC.

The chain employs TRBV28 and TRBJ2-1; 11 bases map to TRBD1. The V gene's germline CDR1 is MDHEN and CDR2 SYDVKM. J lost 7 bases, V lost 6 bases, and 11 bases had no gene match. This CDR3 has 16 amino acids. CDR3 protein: CASSTSGQGVRNEQFF. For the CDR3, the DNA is TGTGCCAGCAGCACCTCGGGACAGGGGGTCAGGAATGAGCAGTTCTTC.

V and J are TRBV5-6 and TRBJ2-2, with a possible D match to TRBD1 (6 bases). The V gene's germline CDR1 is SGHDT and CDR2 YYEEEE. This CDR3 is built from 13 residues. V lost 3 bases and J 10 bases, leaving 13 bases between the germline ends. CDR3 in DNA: TGTGCCAGCAGCTCGGGACAAGCAGAGGAGCTGTTTTTT. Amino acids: CASSSGQAEELFF. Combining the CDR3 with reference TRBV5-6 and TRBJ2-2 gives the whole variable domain DAGVTQSPTHLIKTRGQQVTLRCSPKSGHDTVSWYQQALGQGPQFIFQYYEEEERQRGNFPDRFSGHQFPNYSSELNVNALLLGDSALYLCASSSGQAEELFFGEGSRLTVL.

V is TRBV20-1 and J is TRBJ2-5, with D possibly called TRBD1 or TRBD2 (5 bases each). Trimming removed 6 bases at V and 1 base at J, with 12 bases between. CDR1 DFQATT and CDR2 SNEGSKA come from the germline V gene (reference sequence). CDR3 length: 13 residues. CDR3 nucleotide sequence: TGCAGTGCCCAGGGACCGGCCCAAGAGACCCAGTACTTC. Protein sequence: CSAQGPAQETQYF.

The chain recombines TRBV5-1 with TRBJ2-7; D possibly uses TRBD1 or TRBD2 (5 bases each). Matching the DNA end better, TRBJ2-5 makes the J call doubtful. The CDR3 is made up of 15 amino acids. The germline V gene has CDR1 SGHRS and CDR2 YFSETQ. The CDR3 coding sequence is TGCGCCAGCAGCCGGGACCCCCGGGACCAAGAGACCCAGTACTTC. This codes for CASSRDPRDQETQYF.

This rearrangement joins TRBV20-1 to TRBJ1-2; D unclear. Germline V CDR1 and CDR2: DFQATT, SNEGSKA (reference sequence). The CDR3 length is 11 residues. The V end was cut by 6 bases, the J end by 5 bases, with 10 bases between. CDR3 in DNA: TGCAGTGCCCGAGTGGGGTATGGCTACACCTTC. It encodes CSARVGYGYTF.

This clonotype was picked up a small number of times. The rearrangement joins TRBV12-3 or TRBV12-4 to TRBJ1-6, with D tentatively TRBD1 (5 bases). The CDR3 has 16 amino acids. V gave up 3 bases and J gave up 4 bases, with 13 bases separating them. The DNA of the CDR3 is TGTGCCAGCAGTTTGGAGGTCACAGGTTATAATTCACCCCTCCACTTT. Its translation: CASSLEVTGYNSPLHF.